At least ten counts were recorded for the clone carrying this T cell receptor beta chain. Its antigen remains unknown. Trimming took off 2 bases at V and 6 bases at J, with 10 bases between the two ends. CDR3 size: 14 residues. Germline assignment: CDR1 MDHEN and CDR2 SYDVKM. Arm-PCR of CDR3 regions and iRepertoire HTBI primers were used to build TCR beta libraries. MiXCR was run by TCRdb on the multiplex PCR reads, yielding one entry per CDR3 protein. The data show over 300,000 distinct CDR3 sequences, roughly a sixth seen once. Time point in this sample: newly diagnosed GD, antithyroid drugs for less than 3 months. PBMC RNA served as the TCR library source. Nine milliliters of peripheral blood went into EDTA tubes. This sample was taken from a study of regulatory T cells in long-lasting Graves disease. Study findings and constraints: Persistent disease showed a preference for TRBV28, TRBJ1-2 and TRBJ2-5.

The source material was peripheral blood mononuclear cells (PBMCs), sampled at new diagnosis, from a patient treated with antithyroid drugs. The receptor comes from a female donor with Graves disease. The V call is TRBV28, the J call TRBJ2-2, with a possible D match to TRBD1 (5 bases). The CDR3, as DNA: TGTGCCAGCAGTTTAGATGGACACCCCGGGGAGCTGTTTTTT. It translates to CASSLDGHPGELFF. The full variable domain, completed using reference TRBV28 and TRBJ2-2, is DVKVTQSSRYLVKRTGEKVFLECVQDMDHENMFWYRQDPGLGLRLIYFSYDVKMKEKGDIPEGYSVSREKKERFSLILESASTNQTSMYLCASSLDGHPGELFFGEGSRLTVL.